What follows is one T cell receptor (beta chain) and its context. This sample also contains other DNA sequences that code for the same CDR3. In germline, CDR1 is SGHDT, CDR2 YYEEEE. V was clipped by 2 bases and J by 2 bases; unmatched bases: 1. The CDR3 has 13 residues. The data were taken from a study of cytomegalovirus exposure and HLA in healthy donors. Profiled with immunoSEQ multiplex PCR; TCRdb holds only in-frame clones, not every one. The repertoire holds 150,000 to 200,000 clones, with approximately 80% as singletons. Material for sequencing was PBMCs. V usage is TRBV5-6 and J usage is TRBJ2-7; 7 bases fit TRBD1. The TCR comes from a young man in good health and CMV-seropositive. The CDR3 DNA sequence: TGTGCCAGCAGCTTCGGGACAGCCTACGAGCAGTACTTC. This codes for CASSFGTAYEQYF.